In its sample, the clone carrying this T cell receptor (beta chain) was seen once. The antigen remains unidentified. Researchers prepared the TCRbeta library using unique molecular identifiers, the study reports. TCRdb reanalysed the PCR reads using MiXCR and keeps one entry per CDR3 protein. Altogether about 980,000 distinct CDR3 sequences are present, about 29% being singletons, with the ten largest covering roughly 27%. Germline CDR1 is SGHDT and CDR2 is YYEEEE. Deletions cut 0 bases from V and 5 bases from J, with 8 bases between. The CDR3 consists of 14 residues. The source of the sample is a study of T-cell reconstitution after alpha-beta-depleted transplantation in children. Notes on the study in general: Some patients showed high day-60 TCRbeta diversity, which derived from surviving recipient T cells and thymic progenitors. Reports say that about two months after transplant, the alpha-beta T cells came out of several hundred graft clones that had expanded. Once a year had passed after transplant, T-cell counts and diversity came mostly from newly produced T cells.

The chain has TRBV5-6 and TRBJ1-4, with D uncertain. The sequencing here drew on PBMCs, mostly from graft donor cells, taken 360 days after TCRalphabeta/CD19-depleted stem cell transplant. This receptor was taken from a boy in the first two years of life who had a stem cell transplant for SCID, so the T cells may come from the graft donor. The CDR3 bases are TGTGCCAGCAGCTTGGAACAGTTGAATGAAAAACTGTTTTTT. Translated: CASSLEQLNEKLFF.